The clone carrying this TCR beta chain was detected once. This specimen belongs to a study of T cell changes during pregnancy in multiple sclerosis. The table came from immunoSEQ multiplex PCR; TCRdb's copy has only in-frame clones and leaves some out. The sample carries tens of thousands of clones, roughly 90% recorded once. Per the germline V gene, CDR1 is MNHEY and CDR2 is SMNVEV (reference sequence). Unmatched junction bases numbered 7, after V lost 1 base and J lost 5 bases. This CDR3 region has 16 residues. Sequences were derived from peripheral blood, sampled in the first trimester of pregnancy. The gene calls are TRBV27 and TRBJ2-3, with 9 bases identical to TRBD2. The sequence came from a female donor in good health, enrolled as a control in a pregnancy study. CDR3 sequence: CASSLWERGAGDTQYF. The CDR3 DNA is TGTGCCAGCAGTTTATGGGAGCGGGGGGCGGGAGATACGCAGTATTTT.